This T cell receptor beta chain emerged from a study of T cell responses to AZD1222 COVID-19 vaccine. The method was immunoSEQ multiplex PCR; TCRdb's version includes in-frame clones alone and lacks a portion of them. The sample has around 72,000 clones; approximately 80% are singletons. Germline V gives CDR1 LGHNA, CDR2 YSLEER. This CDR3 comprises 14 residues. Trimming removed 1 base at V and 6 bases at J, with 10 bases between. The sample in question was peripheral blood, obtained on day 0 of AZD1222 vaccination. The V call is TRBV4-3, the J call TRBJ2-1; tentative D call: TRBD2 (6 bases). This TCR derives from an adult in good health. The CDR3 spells CASSQGLEGNEQFF. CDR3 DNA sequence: TGCGCCAGCAGCCAAGGACTAGAGGGCAATGAGCAGTTCTTC.